Below are 32 T cell receptor beta chains sequenced from a single sample in a study of T cell responses to AZD1222 COVID-19 vaccine. Repertoires were generated with immunoSEQ multiplex PCR, while TCRdb's copy carries only in-frame clones and drops some. The repertoire holds more than 150,000 clones, with over 80% as singletons. The sample in question was peripheral blood, obtained on day 0 of AZD1222 vaccination. The receptors originated from an adult in good health.

This chain links TRBV4-3 with TRBJ2-2; D uncertain. The CDR3 spans 17 residues. Germline V gives CDR1 LGHNA, CDR2 YSLEER. V gave up 0 bases and J gave up 4 bases, with 15 bases separating them. CDR3 sequence (DNA): TGCGCCAGCAGCCAAGACCTGGTAGGGTTTGGCACCGGGGAGCTGTTTTTT. Its translation: CASSQDLVGFGTGELFF.

The CDR3 nucleotides are TGTGCCAGCAGGCTAGCGGGTAACAATGAGCAGTTCTTC. Its translation: CASRLAGNNEQFF. The chain carries TRBV6-6 and TRBJ2-1, with 8 bases that match TRBD2. This CDR3 comprises 13 residues. The V and J ends lost 6 bases and 5 bases, in that order; junction bases with no gene match: 3. Germline-derived CDR1 and CDR2 are MNHNY and SVGAGI (reference sequence).

This sequence joins TRBV7-9 and TRBJ1-6, with D possibly being TRBD1 (5 bases). CDR1 is SEHNR and CDR2 is FQNEAQ in the germline V gene (reference sequence). This CDR3 region has 15 residues. V shed 9 bases and J shed 7 bases, with 19 bases lying between them. DNA for the CDR3: TGTGCCAGTGCAGGCCAGGGTGGAGCGAATTCACCCCTCCACTTT. It yields the protein CASAGQGGANSPLHF.

The rearrangement joins TRBV19 to TRBJ1-5; 11 nucleotides agree with TRBD1. The CDR3 consists of 18 residues. Losses at the gene ends were 5 bases for V and 1 base for J; bases not matched to a gene: 10. CDR1 is LNHDA, CDR2 SQIVND, per germline (reference sequence). CDR3 in amino acids: CASSPRTGGEGSNQPQHF. In nucleotides, the CDR3 is TGTGCCAGTAGTCCCAGGACAGGGGGCGAGGGGAGCAATCAGCCCCAGCATTTT.

This chain connects TRBV7-2 to TRBJ2-1; no clear D. Germline-derived CDR1 and CDR2 are SGHTA and FQGNSA. CDR3 length equals 14 residues. V was pared by 0 bases and J by 10 bases, with 13 bases between. CDR3 protein: CASSLAGLHLEQFF. CDR3 in DNA: TGTGCCAGCAGCTTAGCAGGGCTACATCTAGAGCAGTTCTTC.

V gene TRBV9 combines with J gene TRBJ1-1; D gene unclear. V was shortened by 1 base and J by 1 base, with 8 bases between the two germline ends. Per the germline V gene, CDR1 is SGDLS and CDR2 is YYNGEE. The length of the CDR3 is 14 residues. CDR3 DNA sequence: TGTGCCAGCAGCGTAATGTCGGGGAACACTGAAGCTTTCTTT. Its translation: CASSVMSGNTEAFF. The variable domain in full, with the rest retrieved from reference TRBV9 and TRBJ1-1, is DSGVTQTPKHLITATGQRVTLRCSPRSGDLSVYWYQQSLDQGLQFLIQYYNGEERAKGNILERFSAQQFPDLHSELNLSSLELGDSALYFCASSVMSGNTEAFFGQGTRLTVV.

The rearrangement links TRBV2 to TRBJ1-5; tentatively, D is TRBD1 (5 bases). Germline values: CDR1 SNHLY, CDR2 FYNNEI. The CDR3 totals 14 residues. The V and J ends lost 5 bases and 1 base respectively, with 9 bases between them. CDR3 residues: CASSRDPSNQPQHF. CDR3 bases: TGTGCCAGCAGTCGGGACCCGAGCAATCAGCCCCAGCATTTT.

V usage is TRBV5-1 and J usage is TRBJ2-5; the D gene could be TRBD1 or TRBD2 (5 bases each). The CDR3 extends over 13 amino acids. Germline V gene sequence: CDR1 SGHRS, CDR2 YFSETQ. Deletions cut 0 bases from V and 7 bases from J, with 10 bases between. CDR3 DNA sequence: TGCGCCAGCAGCTTGGATGAGAGGGGGACCCAGTACTTC. Amino acids: CASSLDERGTQYF. The variable domain in full, with the rest retrieved from reference TRBV5-1 and TRBJ2-5, is KAGVTQTPRYLIKTRGQQVTLSCSPISGHRSVSWYQQTPGQGLQFLFEYFSETQRNKGNFPGRFSGRQFSNSRSEMNVSTLELGDSALYLCASSLDERGTQYFGPGTRLLVL.

This clone has a single count. Mismatch with germline at one junction end may stem from a read error. This sample also contains other DNA sequences that code for the same CDR3. V is TRBV20-1 and J is TRBJ2-6, with TRBD2 matching over 9 bases. CDR1 is DFQATT and CDR2 is SNEGSKA in the germline V gene (reference sequence). This CDR3 contains 17 residues. The DNA of the CDR3 is TGCAGTGCTAGTCGCGGGGGGGCATTAGGAGGGGCCAACGTCCTGACTTTT. This translates into CSASRGGALGGANVLTF.

This rearrangement joins TRBV3-1 (or the pseudogene TRBV3-2) to TRBJ2-1; 15 nucleotides line up with TRBD2. V was pared by 4 bases and J by 1 base, with 5 bases of the junction left unmatched. Germline lookup yields CDR1 LGHDT and CDR2 YNNKEL (reference sequence). The CDR3 has 18 amino acids. The CDR3, as DNA: TGTGCCAGCAGCCGGACTAGCGGGGGGGGGCTATCCTACAATGAGCAGTTCTTC. Residues: CASSRTSGGGLSYNEQFF.

This sequence joins TRBV7-2 and TRBJ2-7; a possible D gene is TRBD1 (5 bases). The V and J ends lost 2 bases and 3 bases respectively, with 8 bases between them. The CDR3 extends over 13 amino acids. From germline, CDR1 is SGHTA and CDR2 FQGNSA. The CDR3 DNA reads as TGTGCCAGCAGCTTAAGCAGGGACTACGAGCAGTACTTC. Amino acids: CASSLSRDYEQYF. The full variable domain, rest sourced from reference TRBV7-2 and TRBJ2-7, is GAGVSQSPSNKVTEKGKDVELRCDPISGHTALYWYRQSLGQGLEFLIYFQGNSAPDKSGLPSDRFSAERTGGSVSTLTIQRTQQEDSAVYLCASSLSRDYEQYFGPGTRLTVT.

J is TRBJ2-3 and V is TRBV28; 11 bases agree with TRBD2. There are 17 residues in the CDR3. V dropped 2 bases and J dropped 7; count of bases not matched to a gene: 11. The germline CDR1 and CDR2 sequences are MDHEN and SYDVKM. CDR3 DNA: TGTGCCAGCAGTTTAGGGCTAGCGGGGGGCCGCAGACATACGCAGTATTTT. Translating it yields CASSLGLAGGRRHTQYF.

The J gene is TRBJ2-5, the V gene TRBV6-2 or TRBV6-3; D call uncertain. Trimming cost V 0 bases and J 2 bases, with 4 bases left between them. This CDR3 is built from 13 residues. From germline, CDR1 is MNHEY and CDR2 SVGEGT. The CDR3 DNA is TGTGCCAGCAGTTACTCGTTTCAAGAGACCCAGTACTTC. This gives the protein CASSYSFQETQYF.

CDR3 residues: CASSEVWFRGLGYSNQPQHF. The DNA for the CDR3 is TGTGCCAGCAGTGAAGTATGGTTCAGGGGGCTTGGATATAGCAATCAGCCCCAGCATTTT. The V gene is TRBV6-1, the J gene TRBJ1-5; 8 bases line up with TRBD1. This CDR3 is 20 amino acids long. V gave up 1 base and J gave up 0 bases; unmatched junction bases: 14. In germline, CDR1 is MNHNS, CDR2 SASEGT.

The genes are TRBV5-1 and TRBJ2-4; 7 bases line up with TRBD2. Germline V lookup: CDR1 SGHRS, CDR2 YFSETQ. The CDR3 is 14 amino acids. The junction had 2 bases not matched to a gene; V was cut back by 4 bases and J by 1 base. The CDR3 bases are TGCGCCAGCAGCAACGGGAGGGCCAAAAACATTCAGTACTTC. This gives the protein CASSNGRAKNIQYF. The variable domain in full, with the rest retrieved from reference TRBV5-1 and TRBJ2-4, is KAGVTQTPRYLIKTRGQQVTLSCSPISGHRSVSWYQQTPGQGLQFLFEYFSETQRNKGNFPGRFSGRQFSNSRSEMNVSTLELGDSALYLCASSNGRAKNIQYFGAGTRLSVL.

V usage is TRBV7-2 and J usage is TRBJ1-5; D is ambiguous. The CDR3 is 14 amino acids. V lost 3 bases and J lost 5, with 11 bases in between. Looked up from germline, CDR1 is SGHTA and CDR2 is FQGNSA. CDR3 coding DNA: TGTGCCAGCAGCTTGACCGGGATCGATCAGCCCCAGCATTTT. This translates into CASSLTGIDQPQHF.

The table lists this clone with a count of one. The rearrangement joins TRBV4-1 to TRBJ2-3; TRBD1 is a possible D gene (6 bases). Germline loops: CDR1 MGHRA, CDR2 YSYEKL. V lost 1 base and J 3 bases, leaving 17 bases between the germline ends. This CDR3 has 17 amino acids. CDR3 in amino acids: CASSQAPTGKGTDTQYF. The CDR3 coding sequence is TGCGCCAGCAGCCAAGCCCCTACAGGGAAAGGGACAGATACGCAGTATTTT.

The V gene is TRBV6-5, the J gene TRBJ2-7, with a possible D match to TRBD1 (5 bases). Per the germline V gene, CDR1 is MNHEY and CDR2 is SVGAGI. The V end lost 9 bases, the J end lost 0 bases, and 9 bases lay between the germline ends. The CDR3 is 12 residues long. The CDR3 loop reads CARRGSSYEQYF. In nucleotides, the CDR3 is TGTGCCAGAAGGGGTAGCTCCTACGAGCAGTACTTC.

CDR3: CASSLVSGEPLHF. CDR3 DNA sequence: TGTGCCAGCAGCTTGGTTTCGGGGGAACCTCTCCACTTT. This rearrangement joins TRBV5-6 to TRBJ1-6; D may be TRBD1 (5 bases). Germline V gene lookup returns CDR1 SGHDT and CDR2 YYEEEE. There are 13 residues in the CDR3. V was cut by 0 bases and J by 16 bases, with 14 bases left in between.

The chain couples TRBV5-1 to TRBJ2-7; 9 bases align to TRBD2. Germline V gene sequence: CDR1 SGHRS, CDR2 YFSETQ. Trimming cost V 0 bases and J 3 bases; bases outside gene matches: 4. The CDR3 contains 15 residues. CDR3 DNA sequence: TGCGCCAGCAGCTTGGGACTAGCGGAGGGCTACGAGCAGTACTTC. Its protein is CASSLGLAEGYEQYF.

The chain carries TRBV4-1 and TRBJ1-1; a weak D match, TRBD1 (6 bases). The germline V gene has CDR1 MGHRA and CDR2 YSYEKL. The CDR3 spans 14 residues. V was pared by 4 bases and J by 2 bases, with 11 bases between. In nucleotides, the CDR3 is TGCGCCAGCAGCCTAAGGACAGCAAACACTGAAGCTTTCTTT. Its protein is CASSLRTANTEAFF.

V and J are TRBV2 and TRBJ1-2; D is possibly TRBD1 (6 bases). Germline V gene sequence: CDR1 SNHLY, CDR2 FYNNEI. The germline V and J ends were trimmed by 7 bases and 8 bases, with 17 bases remaining between them. This CDR3 is 13 amino acids long. The CDR3 region has the DNA TGTGCCAGCACCGAACGGGGGGCGGGCGGCTACACCTTC. Translating gives CASTERGAGGYTF.

The CDR3 protein is CASSPGTGGYEQFF. The CDR3 nucleotides read TGTGCCAGCAGCCCCGGGACAGGGGGCTATGAGCAGTTCTTC. This chain uses TRBV4-2 with TRBJ2-1, with TRBD1 identical over 12 bases. The CDR3 has 14 amino acids. J gave up 8 bases and V 4 bases, and 3 bases lay outside the gene matches. From germline, CDR1 is LGHNA and CDR2 YNFKEQ.

V usage is TRBV5-1 and J usage is TRBJ1-3, with no clear D. Deletions cut 5 bases from V and 4 bases from J, with 4 bases between. The CDR3 sequence is 11 residues long. The germline V gene has CDR1 SGHRS and CDR2 YFSETQ. Written as DNA, the CDR3 is TGCGCCAGCAGGGAAGGAAACACCATATATTTT. Amino acid sequence: CASREGNTIYF.

The chain links TRBV4-3 to TRBJ1-2; 7 bases agree with TRBD1. V lost 1 base to trimming and J lost 0 bases; unmatched junction nucleotides: 5. Germline assignment: CDR1 LGHNA and CDR2 YSLEER. The CDR3 length is 16 residues. The CDR3 DNA reads as TGCGCCAGCAGCCAAGCTCTCAGGGGGGCTAACTATGGCTACACCTTC. Translating it yields CASSQALRGANYGYTF.

This clone showed up just once. The chain couples TRBV24-1 to TRBJ2-1; perhaps TRBD1 as D (5 bases). The V and J ends lost 2 bases and 10 bases respectively, with 23 bases between them. The CDR3 runs to 17 residues. Germline-derived CDR1 and CDR2 are KGHDR and SFDVKD. CDR3 sequence (DNA): TGTGCCACCAGTGATTACGCGTCGGACACCCAGGTTGGGGAGCAGTTCTTC. Protein: CATSDYASDTQVGEQFF.

The V gene is TRBV15, the J gene TRBJ2-7; 9 nucleotides match TRBD1. The CDR3 extends over 15 amino acids. With V trimmed by 0 bases and J by 6 bases, 6 bases remained unmatched. The germline V gene encodes CDR1 LNHNV and CDR2 YYDKDF (reference sequence). The CDR3 sequence: CATSRDRKQGAEQYF. CDR3 DNA: TGTGCCACCAGCAGAGATCGGAAACAGGGGGCCGAGCAGTACTTC.

The chain recombines TRBV28 with TRBJ2-7, with 11 bases matching TRBD2. The V and J ends lost 0 bases and 4 bases, in that order; junction bases with no gene match: 2. Germline lookup yields CDR1 MDHEN and CDR2 SYDVKM. The CDR3 totals 15 residues. CDR3 sequence reads: CASSLWTSGNYEQYF. For the CDR3, the DNA is TGTGCCAGCAGTTTATGGACTAGCGGGAATTACGAGCAGTACTTC.

The chain has TRBV7-2 and TRBJ2-3; D is unclear. Per germline, CDR1 SGHTA and CDR2 FQGNSA. V dropped 1 base and J dropped 10 bases, with 15 bases sitting between them. CDR3 length: 14 residues. The CDR3, as DNA: TGTGCCAGCAGCTTAGAGGAGACCACCCTCGCGCAGTATTTT. It encodes CASSLEETTLAQYF.

The V call is TRBV29-1, the J call TRBJ1-1; D might be TRBD1 (5 bases). With 7 bases removed from V and 0 bases from J, the gap between germline ends came to 12 bases. Germline CDR1 reads SQVTM; CDR2 reads ANQGSEA. This CDR3 comprises 13 residues. This chain's CDR3 is CSARGAMNTEAFF. The CDR3 DNA follows: TGCAGCGCCAGAGGGGCGATGAACACTGAAGCTTTCTTT. The full variable domain, in which reference TRBV29-1 and TRBJ1-1 provide the parts outside the CDR3, is SAVISQKPSRDICQRGTSLTIQCQVDSQVTMMFWYRQQPGQSLTLIATANQGSEATYESGFVIDKFPISRPNLTFSTLTVSNMSPEDSSIYLCSARGAMNTEAFFGQGTRLTVV.

The J gene is TRBJ1-4, the V gene TRBV6-2 or TRBV6-3, with unresolved D. Germline V CDR1 and CDR2: MNHEY, SVGEGT. The V and J ends lost 6 bases and 7 bases respectively, with 9 bases between them. The length of the CDR3 is 12 residues. The CDR3 nucleotides read TGTGCCAGCAGCCACCGTATTGAAAAACTGTTTTTT. It codes for CASSHRIEKLFF.

The chain recombines TRBV6-5 with TRBJ2-7; 9 nucleotides agree with TRBD1. Germline values: CDR1 MNHEY, CDR2 SVGAGI. V gave up 2 bases and J gave up 7 bases; unmatched junction bases: 3. The CDR3 extends over 13 amino acids. CDR3 amino acids: CASSYVGQGEQYF. The CDR3 DNA sequence: TGTGCCAGCAGTTACGTCGGACAGGGGGAGCAGTACTTC.